In its sample, the clone carrying this TCR beta chain was seen a few times. Time point here: pre-sensitization, week 0. This sample's treatment: therapeutic diphenylcyclopropenone sensitization with weekly scalp DPC. This record comes from a study of human T cells and chemical hapten exposure. Trimming stripped 7 bases from V and 1 base from J, with 16 bases between. This CDR3 is built from 15 residues. Germline V gene data show CDR1 as SQVTM and CDR2 as ANQGSEA. TCRdb processed the RACE reads anew with MiXCR; each CDR3 protein has one entry. The repertoire includes around 57,000 distinct CDR3 sequences, approximately 11% of them detected once, and about 4% sits in the top ten.

Specimen: whole blood, collected in connection with sensitization to the hapten diphenylcyclopropenone (DPC). This receptor was identified in a woman aged 40 to 49 with alopecia areata. Some clones in this sample may be carry-over from other donors' samples. J is TRBJ2-2 and V is TRBV29-1; TRBD1 or TRBD2 may be the D gene (5 bases each). CDR3 loop: CSATGRDRNTGELFF. CDR3 DNA: TGCAGCGCGACGGGACGGGACCGGAACACCGGGGAGCTGTTTTTT.